This T cell receptor beta chain was obtained from a study of cytomegalovirus exposure and HLA in healthy donors. Study-level information: The study placed 80% to 90% of its 350 to 400 genotyped donors in the Caucasian-associated ancestry cluster.

The CDR3 contains 13 residues. CDR1 is MGHDK and CDR2 is SYGVNS in the germline V gene. Trimming took off 3 bases at V and 4 bases at J, with 9 bases between the two ends. PCR was performed using 60 Vbeta and 13 Jbeta primers. The method was immunoSEQ multiplex PCR; TCRdb's version includes in-frame clones alone and lacks a portion of them. The repertoire holds some 130,000 clones, with 73% as singletons. Sampled while nominally healthy, donors likely had unrecorded immune exposures. Remarks on this clone: Its antigen is currently unknown.

Study-wide points: Many donors shared some public TCRs, even though most TCR sequences were rare. Certain sequence variants were highly shared and formed a cluster, and this cluster was likely a sequencing artifact.

The source material was PBMCs. This clonotype was sampled from a woman in her forties in good health and CMV-seronegative. This chain joins TRBV25-1 and TRBJ1-2, with D perhaps matching TRBD1 (5 bases). The DNA for the CDR3 is TGTGCCAGCAGTGAGGCAGGGCTCTATGGCTACACCTTC. Translating it yields CASSEAGLYGYTF.